This TCR beta chain emerged from a study of glioma-infiltrating T cells after dendritic cell vaccination. Background on the study: Between about 2002 and 2013, patients got autologous tumor lysate-pulsed dendritic cell vaccines. Regarding the study as a whole: Patients with more pretreatment TILs had longer time to progression and survival.

Selection required adequate fresh-frozen tumor tissue plus more than two years' survival data. None of the glioblastoma patients had an isocitrate dehydrogenase mutation. Profiling relied on immunoSEQ multiplex PCR, and the TCRdb table lists in-frame clones only, not all of them. The sample consists of about 99,000 clones, roughly 79% of them appearing once. In the case of this clone: Its antigen remains unknown.

The TCR comes from a human donor with glioblastoma. The sequencing here drew on blood, taken before dendritic cell vaccination.

The CDR3 coding sequence is TGTGCCAGCAGTAACGACGCGGGAGAAAATGAAAAACTGTTTTTT. Translating it yields CASSNDAGENEKLFF. V and J are TRBV11-3 and TRBJ1-4; no firm D call. CDR3 length: 15 amino acids. Germline CDR1 reads SGHNT; CDR2 reads YENEEA. V lost 6 bases and J lost 5, with 16 bases in between. Based on the CDR3 plus reference TRBV11-3 and TRBJ1-4, the full variable domain is EAGVVQSPRYKIIEKKQPVAFWCNPISGHNTLYWYLQNLGQGPELLIRYENEEAVDDSQLPKDRFSAERLKGVDSTLKIQPAELGDSAVYLCASSNDAGENEKLFFGSGTQLSVL.